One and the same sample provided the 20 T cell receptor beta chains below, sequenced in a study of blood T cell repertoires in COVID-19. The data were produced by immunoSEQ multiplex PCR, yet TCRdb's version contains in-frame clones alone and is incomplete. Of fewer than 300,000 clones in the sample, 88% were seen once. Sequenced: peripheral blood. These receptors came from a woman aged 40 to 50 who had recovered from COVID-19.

Written as DNA, the CDR3 is TGTGCCAGCAGTTTGGGCCTCTCGGCCGAGCAGTACTTC. Its protein is CASSLGLSAEQYF. This chain connects TRBV12-3 or TRBV12-4 to TRBJ2-7; D unresolved. The CDR3 has 13 amino acids. Between the trimmed V and J ends, which lost 3 bases and 6 bases, there was a span of 12 bases.

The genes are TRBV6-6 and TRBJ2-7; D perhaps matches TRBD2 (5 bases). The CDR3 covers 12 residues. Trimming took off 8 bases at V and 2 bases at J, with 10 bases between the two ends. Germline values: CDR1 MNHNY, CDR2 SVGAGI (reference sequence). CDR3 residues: CASVAGAYEQYF. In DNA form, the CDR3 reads TGTGCCAGCGTTGCGGGTGCCTACGAGCAGTACTTC.

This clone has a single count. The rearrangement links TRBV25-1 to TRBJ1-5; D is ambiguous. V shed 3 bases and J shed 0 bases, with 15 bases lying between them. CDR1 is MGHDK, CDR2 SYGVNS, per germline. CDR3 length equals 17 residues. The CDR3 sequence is CASSDNLAGVSNQPQHF. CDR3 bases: TGTGCCAGCAGTGATAACTTGGCAGGCGTTAGCAATCAGCCCCAGCATTTT.

CDR3 residues: CASKIYAGEAFF. In nucleotides, the CDR3 is TGTGCCAGTAAAATCTACGCCGGTGAAGCTTTCTTT. The J gene is TRBJ1-1, the V gene TRBV19; no firm D call. The CDR3 spans 12 residues. V was cut by 7 bases and J by 7 bases, with 13 bases left in between. The germline V gene has CDR1 LNHDA and CDR2 SQIVND (reference sequence). The full variable domain, its missing parts supplied by reference TRBV19 and TRBJ1-1, is DGGITQSPKYLFRKEGQNVTLSCEQNLNHDAMYWYRQDPGQGLRLIYYSQIVNDFQKGDIAEGYSVSREKKESFPLTVTSAQKNPTAFYLCASKIYAGEAFFGQGTRLTVV.

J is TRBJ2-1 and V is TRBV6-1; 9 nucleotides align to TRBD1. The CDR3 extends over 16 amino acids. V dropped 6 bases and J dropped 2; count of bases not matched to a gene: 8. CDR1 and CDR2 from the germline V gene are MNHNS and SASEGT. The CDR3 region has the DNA TGTGCCAGCAGAGAACAGGGGGCATCGACCTACAATGAGCAGTTCTTC. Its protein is CASREQGASTYNEQFF.

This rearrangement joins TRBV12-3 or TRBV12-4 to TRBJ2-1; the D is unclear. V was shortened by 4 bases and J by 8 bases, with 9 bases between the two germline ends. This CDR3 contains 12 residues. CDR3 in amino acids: CASSSLRDEQFF. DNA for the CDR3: TGTGCCAGCAGTTCCCTCCGGGATGAGCAGTTCTTC.

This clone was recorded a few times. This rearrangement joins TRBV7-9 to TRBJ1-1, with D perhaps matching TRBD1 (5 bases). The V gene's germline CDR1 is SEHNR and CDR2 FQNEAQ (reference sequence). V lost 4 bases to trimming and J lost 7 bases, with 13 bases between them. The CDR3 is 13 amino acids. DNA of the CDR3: TGTGCCAGCAGCTCCCCCCAGGGCAGTGAAGCTTTCTTT. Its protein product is CASSSPQGSEAFF.

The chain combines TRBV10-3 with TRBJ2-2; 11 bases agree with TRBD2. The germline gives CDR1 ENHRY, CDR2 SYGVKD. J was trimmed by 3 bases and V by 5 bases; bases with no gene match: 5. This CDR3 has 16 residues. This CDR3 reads CAISSTSGADTGELFF. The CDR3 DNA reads TGTGCCATCAGTTCGACTAGCGGGGCTGACACCGGGGAGCTGTTTTTT.

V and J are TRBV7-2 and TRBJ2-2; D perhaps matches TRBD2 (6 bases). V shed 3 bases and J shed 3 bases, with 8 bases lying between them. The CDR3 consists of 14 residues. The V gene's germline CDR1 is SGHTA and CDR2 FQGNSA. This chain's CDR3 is CASSLGGYTGELFF. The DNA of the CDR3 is TGTGCCAGCAGCTTGGGGGGTTACACCGGGGAGCTGTTTTTT.

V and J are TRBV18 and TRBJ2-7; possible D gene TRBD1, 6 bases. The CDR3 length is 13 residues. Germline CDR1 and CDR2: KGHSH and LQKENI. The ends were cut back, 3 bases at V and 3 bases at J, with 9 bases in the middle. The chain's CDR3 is CASSPRGDYEQYV. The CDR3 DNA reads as TGTGCCAGCTCACCCAGGGGAGACTACGAGCAGTACGTC.

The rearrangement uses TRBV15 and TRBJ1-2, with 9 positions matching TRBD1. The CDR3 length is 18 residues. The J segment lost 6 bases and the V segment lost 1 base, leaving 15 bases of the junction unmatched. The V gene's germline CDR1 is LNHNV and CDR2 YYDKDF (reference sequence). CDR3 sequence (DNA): TGTGCCACCAGCAGAGCTGGGACAGGGAAGGGCCGCCATGATGGCTACACCTTC. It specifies CATSRAGTGKGRHDGYTF.

The CDR3 DNA follows: TGTGCCAGCACCACAGGGGGCTATGGCTACACCTTC. It translates to CASTTGGYGYTF. The chain carries TRBV7-9 and TRBJ1-2; 8 nucleotides agree with TRBD1. This CDR3 is built from 12 residues. V shed 7 bases, J shed 4 bases, and the junction held 2 bases outside the gene matches. Germline V gene data show CDR1 as SEHNR and CDR2 as FQNEAQ (reference sequence).

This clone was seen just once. CDR3 DNA sequence: TGTGCCAGCAGTTACTCGAGGACAGGGGCTAATGAAAAACTGTTTTTT. It codes for CASSYSRTGANEKLFF. The chain links TRBV6-5 to TRBJ1-4, with 9 bases aligning to TRBD1. Trimming removed 0 bases from V and 3 bases from J; junction bases left unmatched: 2. The CDR3 covers 16 residues. CDR1 and CDR2 (germline): MNHEY, SVGAGI.

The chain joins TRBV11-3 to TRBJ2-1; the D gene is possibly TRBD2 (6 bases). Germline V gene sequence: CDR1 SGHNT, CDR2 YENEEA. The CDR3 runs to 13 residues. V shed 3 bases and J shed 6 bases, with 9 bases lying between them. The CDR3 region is CASSFRGINEQFF. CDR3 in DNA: TGTGCCAGCAGCTTCCGCGGGATCAATGAGCAGTTCTTC.

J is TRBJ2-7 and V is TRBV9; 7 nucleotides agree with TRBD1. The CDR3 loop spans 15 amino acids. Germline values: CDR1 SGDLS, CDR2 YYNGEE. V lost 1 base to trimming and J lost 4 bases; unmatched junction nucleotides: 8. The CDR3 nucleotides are TGTGCCAGCAGCGTACAGCCAGGGGGTCAGTACGAGCAGTACTTC. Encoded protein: CASSVQPGGQYEQYF. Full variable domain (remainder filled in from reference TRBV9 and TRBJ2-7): DSGVTQTPKHLITATGQRVTLRCSPRSGDLSVYWYQQSLDQGLQFLIQYYNGEERAKGNILERFSAQQFPDLHSELNLSSLELGDSALYFCASSVQPGGQYEQYFGPGTRLTVT.

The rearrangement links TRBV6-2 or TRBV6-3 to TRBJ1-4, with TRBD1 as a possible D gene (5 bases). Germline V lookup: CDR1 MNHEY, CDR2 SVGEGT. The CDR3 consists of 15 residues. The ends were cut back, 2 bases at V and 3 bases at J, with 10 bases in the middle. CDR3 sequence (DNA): TGTGCCAGCAGTTACCGTGGGGCCGCTAATGAAAAACTGTTTTTT. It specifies CASSYRGAANEKLFF.

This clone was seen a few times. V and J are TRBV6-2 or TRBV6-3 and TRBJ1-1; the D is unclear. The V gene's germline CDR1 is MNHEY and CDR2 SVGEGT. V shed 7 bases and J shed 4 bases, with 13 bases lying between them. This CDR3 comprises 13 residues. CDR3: CASTPAVATEAFF. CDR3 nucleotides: TGTGCCAGCACCCCCGCAGTGGCCACTGAAGCTTTCTTT.

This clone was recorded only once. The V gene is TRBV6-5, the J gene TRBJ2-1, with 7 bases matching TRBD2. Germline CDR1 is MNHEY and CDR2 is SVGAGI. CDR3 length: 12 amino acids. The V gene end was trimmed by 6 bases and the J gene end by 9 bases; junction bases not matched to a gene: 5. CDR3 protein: CASRRPGGEQFF. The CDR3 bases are TGTGCCAGCAGACGGCCGGGGGGTGAGCAGTTCTTC.

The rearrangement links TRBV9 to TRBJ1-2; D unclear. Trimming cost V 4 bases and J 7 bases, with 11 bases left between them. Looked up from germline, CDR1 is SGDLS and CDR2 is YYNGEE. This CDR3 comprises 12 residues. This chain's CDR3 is CASSPNRGGYTF. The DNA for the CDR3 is TGTGCCAGCAGCCCCAACCGGGGTGGCTACACCTTC.

In DNA form, the CDR3 reads TGTGCCAGCGGAACGATGGGACACAGGAACACTGAAGCTTTCTTT. Residues: CASGTMGHRNTEAFF. The J gene is TRBJ1-1, the V gene TRBV13, with D perhaps matching TRBD1 (6 bases). The CDR3 runs to 15 residues. Germline CDR1 reads PRHDT; CDR2 reads FYEKMQ (reference sequence). V lost 8 bases, J lost 1 base, and 17 bases lay in between.